A single sample is the source of the 32 T cell receptor beta chains below, sequenced in a study of cytomegalovirus exposure and HLA in healthy donors. This PCR relied on a set of 60 Vbeta primers and 13 Jbeta primers. The data were produced by immunoSEQ multiplex PCR, yet TCRdb's version contains in-frame clones alone and is incomplete. The sample yields more than 140,000 clones, roughly 80% seen once. Sample: PBMCs. These receptors were taken from a man aged 30 to 45 in good health and CMV-seropositive.

CDR3 nucleotides: TGTGCCTGGAGCGGACCATCCCGGACTAGCGTCCACGAGCAGTACTTC. Translating gives CAWSGPSRTSVHEQYF. V gene TRBV30 combines with J gene TRBJ2-7, with 9 positions matching TRBD2. Trimming at V came to 3 bases and at J to 5 bases, leaving 14 bases not matched to a gene. CDR3 length: 16 amino acids. CDR1 is GTSNPN and CDR2 is SVGIG in the germline V gene (reference sequence).

This chain uses TRBV29-1 with TRBJ2-5; 10 bases match TRBD2. The germline CDR1 and CDR2 sequences are SQVTM and ANQGSEA. The CDR3 extends over 17 amino acids. Trimming cost V 8 bases and J 2 bases; bases outside gene matches: 17. The CDR3: CSFLAGELQLGQETQYF. CDR3 coding DNA: TGCAGCTTCCTAGCGGGAGAATTGCAATTGGGGCAAGAGACCCAGTACTTC.

The CDR3 DNA reads TGTGCCAGCAGCTCGGTAGGGGTCTCCTACAATGAGCAGTTCTTC. This encodes CASSSVGVSYNEQFF. The chain carries TRBV7-9 and TRBJ2-1; D perhaps matches TRBD1 (5 bases). Germline values: CDR1 SEHNR, CDR2 FQNEAQ (reference sequence). Trimming cost V 4 bases and J 0 bases, with 10 bases left between them. The CDR3 loop spans 15 amino acids. The full variable domain, completed using reference TRBV7-9 and TRBJ2-1, is DTGVSQNPRHKITKRGQNVTFRCDPISEHNRLYWYRQTLGQGPEFLTYFQNEAQLEKSRLLSDRFSAERPKGSFSTLEIQRTEQGDSAMYLCASSSVGVSYNEQFFGPGTRLTVL.

The chain has TRBV27 and TRBJ2-7; maybe TRBD1 (6 bases). The CDR3 is 13 amino acids. Germline-derived CDR1 and CDR2 are MNHEY and SMNVEV (reference sequence). Trimming shortened V by 5 bases and J by 1 base, and 9 bases separated the two germline ends. The CDR3: CASSGTYSYEQYF. In DNA, the CDR3 is TGTGCCAGCAGTGGGACATATTCCTACGAGCAGTACTTC.

V and J are TRBV28 and TRBJ2-5; 8 nucleotides match TRBD2. CDR1 and CDR2 from the germline V gene are MDHEN and SYDVKM. The V gene end was trimmed by 7 bases and the J gene end by 5 bases; junction bases not matched to a gene: 18. This CDR3 is 17 amino acids long. In DNA, the CDR3 is TGTGCCAGCATTCCCGGGGGGGCCCAGGTTTTGTGGGAGACCCAGTACTTC. Residues: CASIPGGAQVLWETQYF.

This chain uses TRBV28 with TRBJ1-1; 9 nucleotides align to TRBD1. The germline CDR1 and CDR2 sequences are MDHEN and SYDVKM. The trim removed 5 bases at V and 0 bases at J, leaving 4 bases unmatched. This CDR3 has 15 amino acids. The DNA of the CDR3 is TGTGCCAGCAGTCGAAGACAGGGGGTGAACACTGAAGCTTTCTTT. It yields the protein CASSRRQGVNTEAFF.

The chain employs TRBV27 and TRBJ2-1, with TRBD1 as a possible D gene (6 bases). Germline V gene sequence: CDR1 MNHEY, CDR2 SMNVEV (reference sequence). The V end lost 2 bases, the J end lost 5 bases, and 10 bases lay between the germline ends. The CDR3 length is 14 residues. This CDR3 is CASSLTGTHNEQFF. The CDR3 nucleotides read TGTGCCAGCAGTTTAACCGGGACACACAATGAGCAGTTCTTC.

V is TRBV4-1 and J is TRBJ2-7; 7 nucleotides match TRBD1. V dropped 2 bases and J dropped 7; count of bases not matched to a gene: 11. Germline CDR1 is MGHRA and CDR2 is YSYEKL. This CDR3 is 15 amino acids long. Written as DNA, the CDR3 is TGCGCCAGCAGCCAACCATACAGGGGTATGAGGGAGCAGTACTTC. Residues: CASSQPYRGMREQYF.

This chain uses TRBV5-4 with TRBJ1-2; unclear D gene. Germline V gene lookup returns CDR1 SGHNT and CDR2 YYREEE (reference sequence). Deletions cut 0 bases from V and 4 bases from J, with 10 bases between. This CDR3 contains 14 residues. The CDR3 DNA sequence: TGTGCCAGCAGCTTGGAAGAGGGCTTCTATGGCTACACCTTC. Translation gives CASSLEEGFYGYTF.

This CDR3 is CATAQGPTYEQYF. DNA of the CDR3: TGTGCCACCGCACAGGGCCCTACTTACGAGCAGTACTTC. V usage is TRBV25-1 and J usage is TRBJ2-7; D perhaps matches TRBD1 (6 bases). Germline lookup yields CDR1 MGHDK and CDR2 SYGVNS. The CDR3 covers 13 residues. V lost 10 bases to trimming and J lost 4 bases, with 17 bases between them.

This clone has only one observation. The gene calls are TRBV6-1 and TRBJ2-5; 8 positions agree with TRBD2. The CDR3 is 15 amino acids. The V gene's germline CDR1 is MNHNS and CDR2 SASEGT. V lost 4 bases and J lost 4; bases outside the gene matches: 8. The CDR3 DNA is TGTGCCAGCAGTGCGGGGGGGCGCTGGGTAGAGACCCAGTACTTC. Translated: CASSAGGRWVETQYF.

The chain links TRBV19 to TRBJ2-2; no clear D gene. CDR3 size: 13 residues. Germline lookup yields CDR1 LNHDA and CDR2 SQIVND (reference sequence). Trimming cost V 8 bases and J 5 bases, with 12 bases left between them. This CDR3 reads CASVDFLTGELFF. In nucleotides, the CDR3 is TGTGCCAGTGTAGACTTTCTAACCGGGGAGCTGTTTTTT.

The V and J genes are TRBV9 and TRBJ2-7, with a tentative D call TRBD2 (6 bases). CDR1 SGDLS and CDR2 YYNGEE come from the germline V gene. This CDR3 region has 13 residues. Between the trimmed V and J ends, which lost 0 bases and 4 bases, there was a span of 8 bases. CDR3 residues: CASSVDGGYEQYF. The DNA of the CDR3 is TGTGCCAGCAGCGTAGACGGAGGGTACGAGCAGTACTTC. The full variable domain, its missing parts supplied by reference TRBV9 and TRBJ2-7, is DSGVTQTPKHLITATGQRVTLRCSPRSGDLSVYWYQQSLDQGLQFLIQYYNGEERAKGNILERFSAQQFPDLHSELNLSSLELGDSALYFCASSVDGGYEQYFGPGTRLTVT.

The chain employs TRBV6-1 and TRBJ1-6; TRBD1 might be the D (5 bases). Germline loops: CDR1 MNHNS, CDR2 SASEGT. The CDR3 loop spans 19 amino acids. The V end was cut by 3 bases, the J end by 0 bases, with 18 bases between. CDR3: CASSERGRESGSYNSPLHF. CDR3 coding DNA: TGTGCCAGCAGTGAGAGAGGCAGGGAAAGTGGCTCCTATAATTCACCCCTCCACTTT.

This clone was seen just once. The chain is built from TRBV5-4 and TRBJ2-7, with 7 nucleotides matching TRBD2. This CDR3 has 17 amino acids. V gave up 3 bases and J gave up 3 bases; unmatched junction bases: 15. CDR1 is SGHNT and CDR2 is YYREEE in the germline V gene (reference sequence). The CDR3 DNA sequence: TGTGCCAGCAGCTCCTACGCCCTCTGGGGGGGGAGCTACGAGCAGTACTTC. Its translation: CASSSYALWGGSYEQYF. Full variable domain (outside the CDR3, taken from reference TRBV5-4 and TRBJ2-7): ETGVTQSPTHLIKTRGQQVTLRCSSQSGHNTVSWYQQALGQGPQFIFQYYREEENGRGNFPPRFSGLQFPNYSSELNVNALELDDSALYLCASSSYALWGGSYEQYFGPGTRLTVT.

The chain combines TRBV11-3 with TRBJ2-5; 8 nucleotides agree with TRBD2. J lost 3 bases, V lost 5 bases, and 8 bases had no gene match. Germline CDR1 is SGHNT and CDR2 is YENEEA. CDR3 length equals 15 residues. The CDR3 bases are TGTGCCAGCAGCCGCGGGACTAGGGATAAAGAGACCCAGTACTTC. It specifies CASSRGTRDKETQYF. The whole variable domain, filled in from reference TRBV11-3 and TRBJ2-5, reads EAGVVQSPRYKIIEKKQPVAFWCNPISGHNTLYWYLQNLGQGPELLIRYENEEAVDDSQLPKDRFSAERLKGVDSTLKIQPAELGDSAVYLCASSRGTRDKETQYFGPGTRLLVL.

Note on this clone: This specimen includes other DNA sequences encoding the same CDR3. The rearrangement uses TRBV19 and TRBJ1-5; 7 positions match TRBD1. Germline V gene data show CDR1 as LNHDA and CDR2 as SQIVND (reference sequence). Losses at the gene ends were 3 bases for V and 6 bases for J; bases not matched to a gene: 5. The CDR3 extends over 14 amino acids. The CDR3 region has the DNA TGTGCCAGTAGTATTAAGGGGGCGGGTCAGCCCCAGCATTTT. It yields the protein CASSIKGAGQPQHF.

Worth noting for this clone: The junction does not match germline at one end; this may be a read error. The chain couples TRBV30 to TRBJ2-6; D is possibly TRBD2 (7 bases). From germline, CDR1 is GTSNPN and CDR2 SVGIG (reference sequence). CDR3 length: 14 residues. CDR3 nucleotides: TGTGCCTGGACGGGGGGCGCTGGGGCCAACGGCCTGACTTTC. Protein sequence: CAWTGGAGANGLTF.

J is TRBJ1-2 and V is TRBV18; D possibly corresponds to TRBD1 (6 bases). V was cut by 4 bases and J by 2 bases, with 8 bases left in between. This CDR3 is built from 13 residues. Germline values: CDR1 KGHSH, CDR2 LQKENI. The CDR3 sequence is CASSQDRNYGYTF. CDR3 coding DNA: TGTGCCAGCTCACAAGACAGGAACTATGGCTACACCTTC. Full variable domain (missing parts from reference TRBV18 and TRBJ1-2): NAGVMQNPRHLVRRRGQEARLRCSPMKGHSHVYWYRQLPEEGLKFMVYLQKENIIDESGMPKERFSAEFPKEGPSILRIQQVVRGDSAAYFCASSQDRNYGYTFGSGTRLTVV.

This chain connects TRBV18 to TRBJ1-3, with D unclear. Per germline, CDR1 KGHSH and CDR2 LQKENI. The germline V and J ends were trimmed by 6 bases and 4 bases, with 7 bases remaining between them. CDR3 length: 12 amino acids. CDR3 DNA sequence: TGTGCCAGCTCTCCGGTAGGAAACACCATATATTTT. Translated: CASSPVGNTIYF.

This sequence joins TRBV5-6 and TRBJ2-2; no firm D call. In germline, CDR1 is SGHDT, CDR2 YYEEEE. Trimming stripped 4 bases from V and 5 bases from J, with 6 bases between. CDR3 length: 12 residues. CDR3 DNA: TGTGCCAGCAGCCCCCGTACCGGGGAGCTGTTTTTT. It encodes CASSPRTGELFF.

The J gene is TRBJ2-3, the V gene TRBV25-1; D perhaps matches TRBD1 (6 bases). Per the germline V gene, CDR1 is MGHDK and CDR2 is SYGVNS. The CDR3 is 13 residues long. Trimming cost V 6 bases and J 6 bases, with 13 bases left between them. The CDR3 spells CASSRRQADTQYF. Written as DNA, the CDR3 is TGTGCCAGCAGCCGCCGACAGGCTGATACGCAGTATTTT.

This rearrangement joins TRBV18 to TRBJ2-7; 7 nucleotides line up with TRBD2. CDR1 and CDR2 from the germline V gene are KGHSH and LQKENI. The CDR3 runs 16 residues. After removal of 2 bases from V and 6 bases from J, the junction contained 13 bases not matched to a gene. The CDR3 protein is CASSPGTGWGGGEQYF. The DNA of the CDR3 is TGTGCCAGCTCACCAGGAACGGGATGGGGGGGAGGCGAGCAGTACTTC.

The V call is TRBV6-5, the J call TRBJ1-1; 11 bases align to TRBD1. Germline CDR1 reads MNHEY; CDR2 reads SVGAGI. The V and J ends lost 2 bases and 11 bases, in that order; junction bases with no gene match: 7. The CDR3 loop spans 14 amino acids. CDR3 region: CASSYGQGAPMAFF. As DNA, the CDR3 is TGTGCCAGCAGTTACGGACAGGGGGCGCCTATGGCTTTCTTT.

J is TRBJ2-4 and V is TRBV28, with TRBD1 matching 7 bases. The J segment lost 4 bases and the V segment lost 7 bases, leaving 19 bases of the junction unmatched. The CDR3 totals 18 residues. Germline-derived CDR1 and CDR2 are MDHEN and SYDVKM. Here the CDR3 DNA reads TGTGCCAGCATACCTTCCTGGGGGACAGCGACTATGAAAAACATTCAGTACTTC. It is translated as CASIPSWGTATMKNIQYF.

This chain connects TRBV27 to TRBJ1-1; weak D call: TRBD1 (5 bases). Trimming cost V 6 bases and J 4 bases, with 12 bases left between them. CDR3 length: 13 residues. The germline CDR1 and CDR2 sequences are MNHEY and SMNVEV (reference sequence). CDR3 coding DNA: TGTGCCAGCAGCTCGGGGGGAAGCACTGAAGCTTTCTTT. It encodes CASSSGGSTEAFF.

The rearrangement joins TRBV11-2 to TRBJ2-3; D gene unclear. The germline V gene has CDR1 SGHAT and CDR2 FQNNGV. The CDR3 totals 12 residues. V gave up 5 bases and J gave up 4 bases, with 7 bases separating them. The CDR3 DNA reads TGTGCCAGCAGCCCGGTGGCAGATACGCAGTATTTT. Translation gives CASSPVADTQYF. Looking up the rest from reference TRBV11-2 and TRBJ2-3 gives the full variable domain: EAGVAQSPRYKIIEKRQSVAFWCNPISGHATLYWYQQILGQGPKLLIQFQNNGVVDDSQLPKDRFSAERLKGVDSTLKIQPAKLEDSAVYLCASSPVADTQYFGPGTRLTVL.

The chain combines TRBV4-2 with TRBJ2-3; tentatively, D is TRBD2 (6 bases). Between the trimmed V and J ends, which lost 1 base and 2 bases, there was a span of 13 bases. The CDR3 length is 16 residues. Germline lookup yields CDR1 LGHNA and CDR2 YNFKEQ. The CDR3 nucleotides read TGTGCCAGCAGCCAAGTAAATCGGGAGATCACAGATACGCAGTATTTT. It yields the protein CASSQVNREITDTQYF.

DNA for the CDR3: TGTGCCAGCAGTGGACAGGGCGGCACAGATACGCAGTATTTT. This encodes CASSGQGGTDTQYF. The rearrangement links TRBV6-4 to TRBJ2-3, with 7 bases fitting TRBD1. From germline, CDR1 is MRHNA and CDR2 SNTAGT. V lost 4 bases, J lost 1 base, and 2 bases stayed unmatched. The CDR3 contains 14 residues.

This clone was found a few times. This sequence joins TRBV4-1 and TRBJ2-3; 12 bases align to TRBD1. The V segment lost 3 bases and the J segment 4 bases; nucleotides outside the gene matches: 5. The CDR3 consists of 16 residues. Germline V gene sequence: CDR1 MGHRA, CDR2 YSYEKL. CDR3 protein: CASSQSGTGGADTQYF. The CDR3 DNA is TGCGCCAGCAGCCAGAGCGGGACAGGGGGCGCAGATACGCAGTATTTT.

The V and J genes are TRBV7-9 and TRBJ2-2; 8 bases match TRBD1. Losses at the gene ends were 7 bases for V and 2 bases for J; bases not matched to a gene: 9. The germline CDR1 and CDR2 sequences are SEHNR and FQNEAQ (reference sequence). This CDR3 has 16 amino acids. The CDR3 loop reads CASIPLQGVNTGELFF. As DNA, the CDR3 is TGTGCCAGCATCCCACTACAGGGGGTTAACACCGGGGAGCTGTTTTTT.

The rearrangement joins TRBV2 to TRBJ2-1, with a weak D call TRBD2 (6 bases). The V end lost 7 bases, the J end lost 4 bases, and 11 bases lay between the germline ends. The CDR3 is 13 amino acids. CDR1 is SNHLY and CDR2 is FYNNEI in the germline V gene. The CDR3 nucleotides read TGTGCCAGCACGGCTAGCGAATACAATGAGCAGTTCTTC. This sequence encodes CASTASEYNEQFF.